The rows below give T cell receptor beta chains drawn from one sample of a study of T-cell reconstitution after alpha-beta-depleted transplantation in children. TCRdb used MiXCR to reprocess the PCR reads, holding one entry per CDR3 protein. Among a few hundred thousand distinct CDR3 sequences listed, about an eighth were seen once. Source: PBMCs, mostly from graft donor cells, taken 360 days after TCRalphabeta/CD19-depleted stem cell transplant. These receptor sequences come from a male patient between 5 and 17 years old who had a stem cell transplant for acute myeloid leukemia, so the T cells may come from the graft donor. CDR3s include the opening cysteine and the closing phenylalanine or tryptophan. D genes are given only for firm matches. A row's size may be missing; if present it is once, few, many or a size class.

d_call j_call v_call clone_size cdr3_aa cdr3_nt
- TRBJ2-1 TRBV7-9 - CASSLSGTPEQFF TGTGCCAGCAGCTTAAGTGGGACCCCCGAGCAGTTCTTC
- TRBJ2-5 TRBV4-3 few CASSQVGGEETQYF TGCGCCAGCAGCCAAGTAGGGGGAGAAGAGACCCAGTACTTC
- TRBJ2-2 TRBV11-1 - CASSLGETGEGTGELFF TGTGCCAGCAGCTTAGGCGAAACAGGGGAGGGCACCGGGGAGCTGTTTTTT
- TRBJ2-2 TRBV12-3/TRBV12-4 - CASSLGSVNTGELFF TGTGCCAGCAGTTTAGGATCAGTGAACACCGGGGAGCTGTTTTTT
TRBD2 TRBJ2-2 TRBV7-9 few CASSSGLGNTGELFF TGTGCCAGCAGCTCCGGACTAGGTAACACCGGGGAGCTGTTTTTT
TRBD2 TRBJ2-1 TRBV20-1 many CSASPGLVYNEQFF TGCAGTGCTAGCCCGGGACTAGTCTACAATGAGCAGTTCTTC
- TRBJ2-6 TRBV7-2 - CASRRRGVGANVLTF TGTGCCAGCAGACGACGGGGTGTGGGGGCCAACGTCCTGACTTTC
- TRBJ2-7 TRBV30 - CAFLPNSYEQYF TGTGCCTTTCTACCGAACTCATACGAGCAGTACTTC
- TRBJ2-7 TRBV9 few CASSVAITLLDEQYF TGTGCCAGCAGCGTAGCCATCACTCTCCTGGACGAGCAGTACTTC
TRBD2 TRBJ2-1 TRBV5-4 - CASSLRLADYNEQFF TGTGCCAGCAGCTTAAGACTAGCGGACTACAATGAGCAGTTCTTC
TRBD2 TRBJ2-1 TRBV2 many CASSAPGLALNEQFF TGTGCCAGCAGTGCCCCGGGACTAGCCTTAAATGAGCAGTTCTTC
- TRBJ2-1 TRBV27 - CAAGEQRYSYNEQFF TGTGCCGCTGGTGAACAGAGATACTCCTACAATGAGCAGTTCTTC
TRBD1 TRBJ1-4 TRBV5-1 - CASSQGQFATNEKLFF TGCGCCAGCAGCCAGGGACAGTTTGCAACTAATGAAAAACTGTTTTTT
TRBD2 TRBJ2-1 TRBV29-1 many CSVAGTYRTSGRGEQFF TGCAGCGTTGCCGGGACCTATAGGACTAGCGGGAGAGGTGAGCAGTTCTTC
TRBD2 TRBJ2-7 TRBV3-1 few CASRRGLAGDYEQYF TGTGCCAGCAGGCGGGGACTAGCGGGAGATTACGAGCAGTACTTC
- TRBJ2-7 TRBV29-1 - CSVVRGLSYEQYF TGCAGCGTTGTACGAGGCCTCTCCTACGAGCAGTACTTC
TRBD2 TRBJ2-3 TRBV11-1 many CASSSRPVLAGTDTQYF TGTGCCAGCAGCTCCCGGCCGGTACTAGCGGGCACAGATACGCAGTATTTT
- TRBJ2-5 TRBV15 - CATSRDWYQETQYF TGTGCCACCAGCAGAGATTGGTACCAAGAGACCCAGTACTTC
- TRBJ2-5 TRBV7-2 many CASSLAGLQETQYF TGTGCCAGCAGCTTAGCGGGCCTTCAAGAGACCCAGTACTTC
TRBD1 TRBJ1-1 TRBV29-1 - CSVPRGLGDTEAFF TGCAGCGTTCCCAGGGGGCTCGGGGACACTGAAGCTTTCTTT
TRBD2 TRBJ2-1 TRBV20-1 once CCAWGPPGGKYNEQFF TGCTGCGCCTGGGGGCCCCCGGGAGGGAAGTACAATGAGCAGTTCTTC
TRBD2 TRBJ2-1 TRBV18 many CASSRAGGPYNEQFF TGTGCCAGCTCACGAGCGGGAGGGCCCTACAATGAGCAGTTCTTC
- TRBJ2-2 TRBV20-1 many CSASRISGELFF TGCAGTGCTAGCAGGATTTCCGGGGAGCTGTTTTTT
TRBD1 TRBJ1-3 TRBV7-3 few CASSLTTGGQTYF TGTGCCAGCAGCTTAACGACAGGGGGACAGACGTATTTT
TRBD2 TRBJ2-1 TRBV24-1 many CATNWAGDNEQFF TGTGCCACCAATTGGGCGGGAGACAATGAGCAGTTCTTC
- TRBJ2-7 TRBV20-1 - CSARVSAVPYEQYF TGCAGTGCTAGAGTATCGGCAGTTCCCTACGAGCAGTACTTC
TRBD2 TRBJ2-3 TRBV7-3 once CASSSTIAGVGTDTQYF TGTGCCAGCAGCTCTACCATAGCGGGAGTAGGCACAGATACGCAGTATTTT
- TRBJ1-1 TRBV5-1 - CASSLVGSANTEAFF TGCGCCAGCAGCTTGGTCGGGTCGGCGAACACTGAAGCTTTCTTT
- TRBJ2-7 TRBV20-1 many CSASLVAYEQYF TGCAGTGCTAGCCTAGTGGCCTACGAGCAGTACTTC
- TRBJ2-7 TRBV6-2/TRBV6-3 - CASSYPTLHGIYEQYF TGTGCCAGCAGTTACCCCACTCTACATGGAATCTACGAGCAGTACTTC
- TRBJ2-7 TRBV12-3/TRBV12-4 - CASSLVLIRFERGPAYEQYF TGTGCCAGCAGTTTAGTTTTAATCAGGTTTGAACGGGGGCCCGCCTACGAGCAGTACTTC
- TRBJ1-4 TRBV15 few CATNRPNEKLFF TGTGCCACCAACAGACCTAATGAAAAACTGTTTTTT
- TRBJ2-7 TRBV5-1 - CASSLGHIWAGSSYEQYF TGCGCCAGCAGCTTGGGACACATATGGGCGGGGAGTTCCTACGAGCAGTACTTC
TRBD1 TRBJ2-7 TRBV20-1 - CSARAQDRVGYEQYF TGCAGTGCTAGAGCTCAGGACAGGGTTGGATACGAGCAGTACTTC
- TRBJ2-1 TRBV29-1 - CSVSRGALSEQFF TGCAGCGTTTCGCGGGGAGCCCTCAGTGAGCAGTTCTTC
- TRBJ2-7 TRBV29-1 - CSVGGGVSYEQYF TGCAGCGTTGGAGGCGGGGTCTCCTACGAGCAGTACTTC